Listed below are T cell receptor beta chains from one sample, sequenced in a study of vaccination and CD4 T cells after COVID-19. Using its own MiXCR run on the PCR reads, TCRdb lists one record per CDR3 protein. The sample holds 15,000 to 18,000 distinct CDR3 sequences, approximately 42% seen once. For these TCRs, the target antigens are not known. The material sequenced was cultured CD4+ T cells from blood. Receptors originate from a human donor with COVID-19. The CDR3 runs from the conserved cysteine through the conserved F or W. The D gene is left open where the match is weak. Expanded clones are given a class, and other clones once, few, many or no size at all.

cdr3_length,j_call,d_call,clone_size,v_call,cdr3_aa,cdr3_nt
17,TRBJ2-5,NA,NA,TRBV28,CASSSPLGRPKGETQYF,TGTGCCAGCAGTTCACCATTGGGACGGCCAAAAGGGGAGACCCAGTACTTC
15,TRBJ1-1,NA,NA,TRBV6-5,CASSFARNTLVGAFF,TGTGCCAGCAGTTTCGCCCGAAACACCCTTGTTGGGGCTTTCTTT
14,TRBJ2-2,TRBD2,few,TRBV20-1,CSAGLAGVFGELFF,TGCAGTGCTGGACTAGCGGGGGTTTTCGGGGAGCTGTTTTTT
11,TRBJ2-3,NA,NA,TRBV7-2,CASSSRDTQYF,TGTGCCAGCAGCTCTCGAGATACGCAGTATTTT
18,TRBJ2-1,TRBD2,NA,TRBV6-5,CASSYSFSGGLSYNEQFF,TGTGCCAGCAGTTACTCGTTCAGCGGGGGGCTTTCTTACAATGAGCAGTTCTTC
16,TRBJ1-5,TRBD1,NA,TRBV19,CASSRTGQGRGQPQHF,TGTGCCAGTAGTCGAACCGGACAGGGGCGCGGTCAGCCCCAGCATTTT
15,TRBJ2-1,TRBD2,NA,TRBV6-5,CASSLLLAGGSEQFF,TGTGCCAGCAGCTTACTACTAGCGGGGGGAAGTGAGCAGTTCTTC
16,TRBJ1-1,TRBD1,NA,TRBV7-9,CASSLAWTGPNTEAFF,TGTGCCAGCAGCTTAGCCTGGACAGGGCCGAACACTGAAGCTTTCTTT
14,TRBJ1-2,NA,NA,TRBV5-1,CASSLDPAGYGYTF,TGCGCCAGCAGCTTGGATCCAGCCGGCTATGGCTACACCTTC
15,TRBJ2-1,TRBD1,NA,TRBV6-1,CASTKGQGTGNEQFF,TGTGCCAGCACCAAAGGACAGGGGACCGGCAATGAGCAGTTCTTC
18,TRBJ1-2,NA,NA,TRBV4-2,CASSQEGTGNILHYGYTF,TGTGCCAGCAGCCAAGAGGGGACGGGTAATATCCTTCACTATGGCTACACCTTC
17,TRBJ1-2,TRBD1,few,TRBV7-2,CASSEWDSPLANYGYTF,TGTGCCAGCAGCGAGTGGGACAGTCCCTTAGCTAACTATGGCTACACCTTC
16,TRBJ1-2,TRBD1,NA,TRBV11-2,CASSAGQPGSLYGYTF,TGTGCCAGCAGCGCGGGACAGCCGGGGAGCCTCTATGGCTACACCTTC
14,TRBJ2-6,NA,NA,TRBV19,CASSPGARANVLTF,TGTGCCAGTAGTCCGGGGGCCCGGGCCAACGTCCTGACTTTC
14,TRBJ1-2,NA,NA,TRBV28,CASSSAGKVYGYTF,TGTGCCAGCAGTTCTGCAGGGAAAGTGTATGGCTACACCTTC
13,TRBJ1-2,NA,few,TRBV20-1,CSADNRTVRGYTF,TGCAGTGCTGACAACCGGACCGTACGTGGCTACACCTTC
13,TRBJ2-7,NA,NA,TRBV6-5,CASSYSPGDEQYF,TGTGCCAGCAGTTACAGTCCAGGGGACGAGCAGTACTTC
14,TRBJ1-4,NA,NA,TRBV7-9,CASSFQGSNEKLFF,TGTGCCAGCAGCTTCCAGGGCTCTAATGAAAAACTGTTTTTT
15,TRBJ2-2,TRBD1,NA,TRBV6-1,CASSLRDRGTGELFF,TGTGCCAGCAGCCTCAGGGACAGAGGCACCGGGGAGCTGTTTTTT
14,TRBJ2-3,NA,few,TRBV27,CASSLSQGRMTQYF,TGTGCCAGCAGTTTATCGCAGGGGCGAATGACGCAGTATTTT
13,TRBJ1-2,TRBD1,NA,TRBV6-1,CASSQGANYGYTF,TGTGCCAGCAGTCAGGGGGCCAACTATGGCTACACCTTC
13,TRBJ1-5,NA,NA,TRBV6-1,CASNTAGNQPQHF,TGTGCCAGCAACACGGCGGGCAATCAGCCCCAGCATTTT
16,TRBJ1-3,NA,NA,TRBV20-1,CSARDKGRVSGNTIYF,TGCAGTGCTAGAGATAAAGGGAGGGTCTCTGGAAACACCATATATTTT
15,TRBJ1-1,NA,NA,TRBV28,CASSPPRGVNTEAFF,TGTGCCAGCAGCCCCCCTAGGGGGGTAAACACTGAAGCTTTCTTT
13,TRBJ1-1,NA,NA,TRBV7-2,CASSLAGATEAFF,TGTGCCAGCAGCTTAGCGGGGGCCACTGAAGCTTTCTTT
12,TRBJ1-2,NA,NA,TRBV12-5,CASGGVNYGYTF,TGTGCTAGTGGTGGGGTGAACTATGGCTACACCTTC
15,TRBJ2-3,NA,NA,TRBV19,CATLPRGGVTDTQYF,TGTGCCACCCTTCCTCGAGGGGGGGTCACAGATACGCAGTATTTT
16,TRBJ2-3,TRBD2,NA,TRBV6-5,CASSSPSGLATDTQYF,TGTGCCAGCAGTTCCCCCAGCGGACTAGCGACAGATACGCAGTATTTT
14,TRBJ1-2,NA,once,TRBV3-1,CASSQESGGRGYTF,TGTGCCAGCAGCCAAGAAAGCGGGGGACGCGGCTACACCTTC
14,TRBJ2-5,TRBD1,few,TRBV10-3,CAISNRDREETQYF,TGTGCCATCAGTAACCGGGACAGGGAAGAGACCCAGTACTTC
13,TRBJ2-7,NA,few,TRBV20-1,CSASIRGPYEQYF,TGCAGTGCTAGTATTCGGGGGCCCTACGAGCAGTACTTC
13,TRBJ2-2,TRBD2,NA,TRBV7-6,CASSTSATGELFF,TGTGCCAGCAGCACTAGCGCCACCGGGGAGCTGTTTTTT
14,TRBJ1-2,NA,NA,TRBV25-1,CASSELEQGRGYTF,TGTGCCAGCAGTGAATTGGAGCAGGGCCGTGGCTACACCTTC
13,TRBJ1-5,NA,few,TRBV30,CAWICQGGKPQHF,TGTGCCTGGATTTGCCAGGGTGGGAAGCCCCAGCATTTT
15,TRBJ2-1,TRBD2,NA,TRBV10-3,CATGTSGGHYNEQFF,TGTGCCACCGGGACTAGCGGGGGCCACTACAATGAGCAGTTCTTC
12,TRBJ1-1,TRBD1,NA,TRBV7-8,CASSPTGAEAFF,TGTGCCAGCAGCCCGACAGGGGCTGAAGCTTTCTTT
16,TRBJ2-3,NA,NA,TRBV20-1,CSARGGFYTTVDTQYF,TGCAGTGCTAGAGGGGGGTTTTACACAACGGTGGATACGCAGTATTTT